The present entry profiles one T cell receptor (beta chain) with its context. Germline V gene sequence: CDR1 MNHEY, CDR2 SMNVEV (reference sequence). CDR3 size: 15 residues. Between the trimmed V and J ends, which lost 2 bases and 5 bases, there was a span of 15 bases. TCRdb re-called the 5' RACE reads with MiXCR, one entry per CDR3 protein. Here the sample spans 430,000 or so distinct CDR3 sequences, around 27% being singletons. This specimen comes from a study of T-cell memory formation after mild COVID-19. About the study: Each donor largely had its own TCR clusters.

The origin of this receptor is an adult woman who had mild COVID-19 (a few samples of this study predate the infection). Cell type and time point are not known. The chain has TRBV27 and TRBJ1-2; possibly TRBD1 for D (5 bases). What was sequenced was PBMCs or a T cell subset sorted from them (not recorded which). CDR3 sequence (DNA): TGTGCCAGCAGTTTAGTCCAGGGATGGATGTATGGCTACACCTTC. Translation: CASSLVQGWMYGYTF.